This TCR beta chain was identified in a study of cytomegalovirus exposure and HLA in healthy donors. Study-level results: The study reported that TCR beta sequences accurately predicted HLA-A and HLA-B alleles in most subjects. DRB1 had the most TCR associations and HLA-C the fewest, a later analysis found, with rates varying by HLA locus.

Primers for the PCR totalled 60 Vbeta and 13 Jbeta. TCRdb's table, derived via immunoSEQ multiplex PCR, lists solely in-frame clones and lacks some. This table has 70,000 to 95,000 clones, around 79% appearing once. In the case of this clone: Its antigen is unidentified.

The sequence came from a human donor in good health. The sample was PBMCs.

Here the CDR3 reads CASSMAGSGTEAFF. The CDR3 DNA follows: TGTGCCAGTAGTATGGCGGGGTCCGGCACTGAAGCTTTCTTT. The chain has TRBV19 and TRBJ1-1, with unresolved D. The V end was cut by 3 bases, the J end by 4 bases, with 12 bases between. The V gene's germline CDR1 is LNHDA and CDR2 SQIVND (reference sequence). This CDR3 is 14 amino acids long.